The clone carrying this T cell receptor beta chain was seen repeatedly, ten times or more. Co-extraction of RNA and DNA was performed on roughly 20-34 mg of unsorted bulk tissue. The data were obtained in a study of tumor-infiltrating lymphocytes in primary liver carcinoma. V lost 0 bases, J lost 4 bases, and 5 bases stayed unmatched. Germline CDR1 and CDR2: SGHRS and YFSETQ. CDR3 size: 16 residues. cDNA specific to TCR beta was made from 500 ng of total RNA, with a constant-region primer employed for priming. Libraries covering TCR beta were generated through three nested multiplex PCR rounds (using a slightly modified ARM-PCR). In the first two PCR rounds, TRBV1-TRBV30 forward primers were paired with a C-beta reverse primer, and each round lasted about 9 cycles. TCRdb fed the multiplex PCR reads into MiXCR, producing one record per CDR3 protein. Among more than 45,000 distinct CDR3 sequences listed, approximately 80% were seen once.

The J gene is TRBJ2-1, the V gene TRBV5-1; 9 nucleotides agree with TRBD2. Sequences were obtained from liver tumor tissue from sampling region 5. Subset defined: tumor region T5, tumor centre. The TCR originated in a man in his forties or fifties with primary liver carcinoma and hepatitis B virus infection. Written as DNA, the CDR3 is TGCGCCAGCAGCTTGGTGGCGGGAGGGCCATACAATGAGCAGTTCTTC. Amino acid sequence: CASSLVAGGPYNEQFF.